This entry lists 29 T cell receptor beta chains sequenced from one sample in a study of CD4 T cells in relation to SARS-CoV-2 and coronaviruses. The antigens for these receptors are not known. Sequencing used immunoSEQ multiplex PCR; TCRdb keeps in-frame clones, though not all of them. The sample has about 47,000 clones, around 80% seen once; the top ten hold about 1.5%. The sample comprised naive CD4+ T cells from PBMCs, cultured in vitro. Subset meaning: naive CD4+ T cells isolated by negative enrichment. The source of these receptors is an adult with COVID-19.

The chain uses TRBV3-1 (or the pseudogene TRBV3-2) and TRBJ2-7; possibly TRBD1 for D (5 bases). Germline V gene data show CDR1 as LGHDT and CDR2 as YNNKEL (reference sequence). The CDR3 runs to 15 residues. V was shortened by 0 bases and J by 3 bases, with 12 bases between the two germline ends. CDR3 DNA sequence: TGTGCCAGCAGCCAAGAATCAGGGTTGTTCTACGAGCAGTACTTC. This codes for CASSQESGLFYEQYF.

This clone was seen only a few times. V is TRBV19 and J is TRBJ2-3, with D maybe TRBD2 (5 bases). Germline values: CDR1 LNHDA, CDR2 SQIVND (reference sequence). Deletions cut 5 bases from V and 0 bases from J, with 9 bases between. The CDR3 has 14 residues. CDR3 residues: CASSLAPSTDTQYF. Written as DNA, the CDR3 is TGTGCCAGTAGTTTAGCGCCTAGCACAGATACGCAGTATTTT. The full variable domain, with the rest looked up from reference TRBV19 and TRBJ2-3, is DGGITQSPKYLFRKEGQNVTLSCEQNLNHDAMYWYRQDPGQGLRLIYYSQIVNDFQKGDIAEGYSVSREKKESFPLTVTSAQKNPTAFYLCASSLAPSTDTQYFGPGTRLTVL.

In this sample, this clone turned up a few times. This chain uses TRBV20-1 with TRBJ1-6; D is undetermined. CDR1 is DFQATT, CDR2 SNEGSKA, per germline (reference sequence). Trimming stripped 3 bases from V and 5 bases from J, with 8 bases between. The CDR3 contains 13 residues. The CDR3 protein is CSASAGNNSPLHF. CDR3 nucleotides: TGCAGTGCTAGTGCCGGTAATAATTCACCCCTCCACTTT.

The chain joins TRBV5-4 to TRBJ2-7; TRBD2 aligns across 9 bases. The CDR3 totals 15 residues. Germline V lookup: CDR1 SGHNT, CDR2 YYREEE (reference sequence). Trimming took 4 bases from V and 1 from J; bases not matched to a gene: 6. The CDR3 loop reads CASSLGGLASYEQYF. The CDR3 bases are TGTGCCAGCAGCCTTGGAGGACTAGCGTCCTACGAGCAGTACTTC.

This chain connects TRBV15 to TRBJ2-7; TRBD2 is a possible D gene (6 bases). CDR3 size: 14 residues. V lost 3 bases and J 3 bases, leaving 12 bases between the germline ends. CDR1 and CDR2 (germline): LNHNV, YYDKDF (reference sequence). CDR3 loop: CATSRTRLVYEQYF. The DNA for the CDR3 is TGTGCCACCAGCAGGACCCGACTAGTCTACGAGCAGTACTTC.

The chain employs TRBV6-5 and TRBJ1-5, with no clear D. Germline V gives CDR1 MNHEY, CDR2 SVGAGI. This CDR3 region has 12 residues. V lost 4 bases and J 6 bases, leaving 7 bases between the germline ends. The CDR3 region has the DNA TGTGCCAGCAGTTCTCCGAGTCAGCCCCAGCATTTT. This gives the protein CASSSPSQPQHF.

The chain joins TRBV24-1 to TRBJ2-1; 8 bases agree with TRBD2. The CDR3 has 17 residues. The V segment lost 4 bases and the J segment 6 bases; nucleotides outside the gene matches: 13. Germline CDR1 reads KGHDR; CDR2 reads SFDVKD. The CDR3 DNA reads as TGTGCCACCAGTGACCCGTCCGCGTCTAGCGGGCTCAATGAGCAGTTCTTC. It yields the protein CATSDPSASSGLNEQFF.

The chain couples TRBV6-5 to TRBJ2-3; maybe TRBD2 (6 bases). Germline CDR1 and CDR2: MNHEY and SVGAGI. Trimming stripped 7 bases from V and 4 bases from J, with 12 bases between. The CDR3 is made up of 13 amino acids. The CDR3 sequence is CASTAGRPDTQYF. In nucleotides, the CDR3 is TGTGCCAGCACCGCGGGACGGCCAGATACGCAGTATTTT.

CDR3 amino acids: CASSESSYRYNEQFF. CDR3 coding DNA: TGTGCCAGCAGTGAGTCGAGTTATCGGTACAATGAGCAGTTCTTC. The rearrangement joins TRBV25-1 to TRBJ2-1, with D unresolved. V lost 3 bases, J lost 4 bases, and 13 bases lay in between. The CDR3 spans 15 residues. The germline V gene has CDR1 MGHDK and CDR2 SYGVNS.

In its sample, this clone was seen a few times. The J gene is TRBJ1-1, the V gene TRBV28, with D possibly TRBD1 on 6 matching bases. Germline V gene lookup returns CDR1 MDHEN and CDR2 SYDVKM. Between the trimmed V and J ends, which lost 5 bases and 8 bases, there was a span of 21 bases. This CDR3 spans 15 amino acids. In DNA, the CDR3 is TGTGCCAGCAGTCCGTATACAGGGAGGGCCTCCGAAGCTTTCTTT. It translates to CASSPYTGRASEAFF.

The rearrangement joins TRBV7-9 to TRBJ2-7; 10 bases agree with TRBD2. The germline V gene encodes CDR1 SEHNR and CDR2 FQNEAQ (reference sequence). The CDR3 length is 15 residues. V lost 1 base, J lost 6 bases, and 6 bases stayed unmatched. The CDR3 loop is CASSLEREGGREQYF. The CDR3 DNA follows: TGTGCCAGCAGCTTAGAGCGGGAGGGCGGGCGCGAGCAGTACTTC.

The chain joins TRBV28 to TRBJ1-2; 7 bases are shared with TRBD1. V lost 6 bases and J lost 3; bases outside the gene matches: 10. Germline CDR1 reads MDHEN; CDR2 reads SYDVKM. This CDR3 comprises 15 residues. The DNA of the CDR3 is TGTGCCAGCAGGGATAGGAAGGGGGCTTACTATGGCTACACCTTC. As protein: CASRDRKGAYYGYTF.

The V call is TRBV3-1 (or the pseudogene TRBV3-2), the J call TRBJ2-3, with 15 bases fitting TRBD2. The V gene end was trimmed by 3 bases and the J gene end by 6 bases; junction bases not matched to a gene: 7. Germline-derived CDR1 and CDR2 are LGHDT and YNNKEL (reference sequence). There are 17 residues in the CDR3. In nucleotides, the CDR3 is TGTGCCAGCAGCCACCGGACTAGCGGGAGGGCCGGGGATACGCAGTATTTT. Its protein product is CASSHRTSGRAGDTQYF.

The rearrangement links TRBV7-9 to TRBJ2-5; D ambiguous. CDR3 length: 13 amino acids. Trimming shortened V by 8 bases and J by 4 bases, and 14 bases separated the two germline ends. Germline V gene lookup returns CDR1 SEHNR and CDR2 FQNEAQ (reference sequence). The CDR3 DNA reads as TGTGCCAGCTGCGGTAGGGTGGGAGAGACCCAGTACTTC. Amino acid sequence: CASCGRVGETQYF.

V is TRBV2 and J is TRBJ2-3, with TRBD1 identical over 10 bases. Trimming took 7 bases from V and 3 from J; bases not matched to a gene: 7. This CDR3 spans 15 amino acids. Germline CDR1 is SNHLY and CDR2 is FYNNEI. The CDR3: CASTRDRGKTDTQYF. DNA for the CDR3: TGTGCCAGCACCCGGGACAGGGGAAAAACAGATACGCAGTATTTT.

The V gene is TRBV5-1, the J gene TRBJ2-2, with 9 bases fitting TRBD1. Germline CDR1 SGHRS, CDR2 YFSETQ. The V and J ends lost 0 bases and 6 bases, in that order; junction bases with no gene match: 6. The CDR3 runs 16 residues. DNA for the CDR3: TGCGCCAGCAGCTTGGCCGGGACAGGGCTTGCCGGGGAGCTGTTTTTT. This encodes CASSLAGTGLAGELFF. Full variable domain (rest looked up from reference TRBV5-1 and TRBJ2-2): KAGVTQTPRYLIKTRGQQVTLSCSPISGHRSVSWYQQTPGQGLQFLFEYFSETQRNKGNFPGRFSGRQFSNSRSEMNVSTLELGDSALYLCASSLAGTGLAGELFFGEGSRLTVL.

V usage is TRBV5-1 and J usage is TRBJ1-5; D unclear. The CDR3 contains 14 residues. Trimming took 4 bases from V and 4 from J, leaving 12 bases between them. Germline loops: CDR1 SGHRS, CDR2 YFSETQ. The CDR3 nucleotides are TGCGCCAGCAGCCCGTCGGCTGGAAATCAGCCCCAGCATTTT. Its protein product is CASSPSAGNQPQHF.

This sequence joins TRBV7-9 and TRBJ2-5; the match to TRBD1 covers 9 bases. Germline V gene sequence: CDR1 SEHNR, CDR2 FQNEAQ (reference sequence). This CDR3 contains 13 residues. The V and J ends lost 5 bases and 5 bases, in that order; junction bases with no gene match: 3. CDR3 nucleotide sequence: TGTGCCAGCAGCCTGGGACAGGGTGAGACCCAGTACTTC. It is translated as CASSLGQGETQYF. Based on the CDR3 plus reference TRBV7-9 and TRBJ2-5, the full variable domain is DTGVSQNPRHKITKRGQNVTFRCDPISEHNRLYWYRQTLGQGPEFLTYFQNEAQLEKSRLLSDRFSAERPKGSFSTLEIQRTEQGDSAMYLCASSLGQGETQYFGPGTRLLVL.

The rearrangement uses TRBV7-2 and TRBJ1-4, with D hard to call. Looked up from germline, CDR1 is SGHTA and CDR2 is FQGNSA. Trimming stripped 3 bases from V and 0 bases from J, with 5 bases between. The CDR3 is made up of 14 amino acids. This CDR3 reads CASSFLSTNEKLFF. Here the CDR3 DNA reads TGTGCCAGCAGCTTTTTATCAACTAATGAAAAACTGTTTTTT.

V and J are TRBV2 and TRBJ2-1; maybe TRBD1 (6 bases). V gave up 6 bases and J gave up 8 bases, with 14 bases separating them. CDR1 and CDR2 (germline): SNHLY, FYNNEI. This CDR3 comprises 13 residues. The CDR3 DNA reads TGTGCCAGCAGCCGCCTCAGGGGAGATGAGCAGTTCTTC. Protein product: CASSRLRGDEQFF.

The chain links TRBV7-9 to TRBJ1-3; D is perhaps TRBD1 (5 bases). The CDR3 has 16 amino acids. Trimming left V 3 bases short and J 0 bases short, with 12 bases between. Germline CDR1 SEHNR, CDR2 FQNEAQ (reference sequence). The CDR3 DNA sequence: TGTGCCAGCAGCTTCGTCCAACAGGTCTCTGGAAACACCATATATTTT. Protein sequence: CASSFVQQVSGNTIYF.

The chain links TRBV30 to TRBJ2-2, with 7 bases identical to TRBD1. The CDR3 runs to 13 residues. J gave up 5 bases and V 4 bases, and 4 bases lay outside the gene matches. In germline, CDR1 is GTSNPN, CDR2 SVGIG (reference sequence). CDR3 region: CAWTDRDTGELFF. CDR3 bases: TGTGCCTGGACCGACAGGGATACCGGGGAGCTGTTTTTT. Variable domain in full (rest from reference TRBV30 and TRBJ2-2): SQTIHQWPATLVQPVGSPLSLECTVEGTSNPNLYWYRQAAGRGLQLLFYSVGIGQISSEVPQNLSASRPQDRQFILSSKKLLLSDSGFYLCAWTDRDTGELFFGEGSRLTVL.

This clone occurred once. J is TRBJ1-6 and V is TRBV7-8; D unresolved. The germline CDR1 and CDR2 sequences are SGHVS and FQNEAQ. V gave up 2 bases and J gave up 2 bases, with 7 bases separating them. This CDR3 has 15 residues. The CDR3 loop reads CASSLSRTYNSPLHF. The CDR3 DNA reads as TGTGCCAGCAGCTTAAGTCGTACCTATAATTCACCCCTCCACTTT. The complete variable domain, with remaining parts taken from reference TRBV7-8 and TRBJ1-6, reads GAGVSQSPRYKVAKRGQDVALRCDPISGHVSLFWYQQALGQGPEFLTYFQNEAQLDKSGLPSDRFFAERPEGSVSTLKIQRTQQEDSAVYLCASSLSRTYNSPLHFGNGTRLTVT.

J is TRBJ2-3 and V is TRBV20-1; 9 bases align to TRBD2. CDR1 is DFQATT and CDR2 is SNEGSKA in the germline V gene (reference sequence). V trimming: 3 bases; J trimming: 7 bases; junction bases outside the gene matches: 14. This CDR3 spans 16 amino acids. CDR3 protein: CSASLLGGRDPNTQYF. The CDR3 DNA sequence: TGCAGTGCTAGTTTATTGGGCGGGAGGGACCCAAATACGCAGTATTTT.

This sequence joins TRBV10-3 and TRBJ1-1; D is undetermined. CDR3 length: 16 residues. Trimming removed 0 bases from V and 0 bases from J, with 11 bases in between. Germline V gene lookup returns CDR1 ENHRY and CDR2 SYGVKD. This CDR3 is CAISESGPEMNTEAFF. CDR3 bases: TGTGCCATCAGTGAGTCAGGACCCGAGATGAACACTGAAGCTTTCTTT.

V and J are TRBV7-9 and TRBJ2-5; TRBD2 agrees at 8 bases. The germline gives CDR1 SEHNR, CDR2 FQNEAQ (reference sequence). This CDR3 comprises 14 residues. The trim removed 2 bases at V and 5 bases at J, leaving 4 bases unmatched. CDR3 in DNA: TGTGCCAGCAGCTTAAGCGGGAGCCGGGAGACCCAGTACTTC. It codes for CASSLSGSRETQYF.

The J gene is TRBJ1-2, the V gene TRBV6-1, with D perhaps matching TRBD1 (6 bases). The V gene lost 2 bases and the J gene lost 8 bases, with 12 bases spanning the gap. The germline CDR1 and CDR2 sequences are MNHNS and SASEGT. The CDR3 has 13 amino acids. CDR3 sequence (DNA): TGTGCCAGCAGTGAATCAGGGGTAAGAGGCTACACCTTC. It codes for CASSESGVRGYTF.

This rearrangement joins TRBV5-8 to TRBJ2-1; unclear D gene. The V end was cut by 2 bases, the J end by 9 bases, with 15 bases between. The germline CDR1 and CDR2 sequences are SGHTS and YDEGEE. The CDR3 length is 14 residues. Here the CDR3 reads CASSLRGPPGEQFF. Written as DNA, the CDR3 is TGTGCCAGCAGCTTACGAGGCCCACCCGGTGAGCAGTTCTTC.

This clone was counted a single time. The chain combines TRBV7-9 with TRBJ2-1; D unresolved. The CDR3 contains 17 residues. The V and J ends lost 1 base and 3 bases respectively, with 16 bases between them. Germline V gene data show CDR1 as SEHNR and CDR2 as FQNEAQ (reference sequence). The CDR3 loop is CASSLGKPSWGYNEQFF. In DNA, the CDR3 is TGTGCCAGCAGCTTAGGGAAGCCTAGTTGGGGCTACAATGAGCAGTTCTTC.